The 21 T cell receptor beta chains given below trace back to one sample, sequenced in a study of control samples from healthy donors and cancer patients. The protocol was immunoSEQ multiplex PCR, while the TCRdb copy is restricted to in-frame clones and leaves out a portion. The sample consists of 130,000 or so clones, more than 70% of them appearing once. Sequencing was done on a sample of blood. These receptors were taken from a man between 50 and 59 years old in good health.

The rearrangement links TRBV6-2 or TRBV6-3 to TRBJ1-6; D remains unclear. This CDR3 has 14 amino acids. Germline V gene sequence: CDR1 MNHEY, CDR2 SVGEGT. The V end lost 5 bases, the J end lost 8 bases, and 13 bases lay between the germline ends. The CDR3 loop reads CASSDVGVDSPLHF. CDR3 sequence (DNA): TGTGCCAGCAGTGACGTCGGGGTTGATTCACCCCTCCACTTT.

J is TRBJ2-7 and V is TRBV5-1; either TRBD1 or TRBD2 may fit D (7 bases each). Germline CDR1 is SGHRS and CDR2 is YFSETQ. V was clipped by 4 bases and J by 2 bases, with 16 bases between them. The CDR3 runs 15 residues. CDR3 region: CASSKSGGGPYEQYF. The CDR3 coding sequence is TGCGCCAGCAGCAAATCAGGGGGGGGCCCCTACGAGCAGTACTTC.

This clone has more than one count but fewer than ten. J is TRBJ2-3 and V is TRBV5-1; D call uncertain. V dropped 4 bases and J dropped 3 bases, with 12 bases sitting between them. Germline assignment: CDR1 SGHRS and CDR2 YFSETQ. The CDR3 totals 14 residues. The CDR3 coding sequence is TGCGCCAGCAGCCCGTTTGAGTGGACAGATACGCAGTATTTT. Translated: CASSPFEWTDTQYF.

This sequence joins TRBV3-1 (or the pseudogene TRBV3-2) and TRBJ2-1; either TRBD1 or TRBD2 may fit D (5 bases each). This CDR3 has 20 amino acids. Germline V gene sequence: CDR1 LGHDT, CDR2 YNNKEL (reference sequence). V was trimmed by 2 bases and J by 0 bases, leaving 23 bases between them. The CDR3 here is CASSQRSSGAKEASYNEQFF. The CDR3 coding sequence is TGTGCCAGCAGCCAAAGAAGCTCCGGGGCCAAGGAGGCCTCCTACAATGAGCAGTTCTTC.

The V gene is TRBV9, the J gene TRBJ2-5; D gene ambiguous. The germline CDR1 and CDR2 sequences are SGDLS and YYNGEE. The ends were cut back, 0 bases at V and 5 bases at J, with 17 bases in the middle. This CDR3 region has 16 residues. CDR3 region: CASSVGMTQGGETQYF. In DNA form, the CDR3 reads TGTGCCAGCAGCGTAGGGATGACCCAAGGTGGGGAGACCCAGTACTTC.

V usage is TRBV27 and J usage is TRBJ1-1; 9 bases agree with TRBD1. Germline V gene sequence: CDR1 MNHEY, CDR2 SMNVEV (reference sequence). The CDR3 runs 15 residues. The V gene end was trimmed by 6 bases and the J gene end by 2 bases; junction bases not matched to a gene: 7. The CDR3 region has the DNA TGTGCCAGCAGCTTACTGACAGGGGGAAACACTGAAGCTTTCTTT. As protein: CASSLLTGGNTEAFF.

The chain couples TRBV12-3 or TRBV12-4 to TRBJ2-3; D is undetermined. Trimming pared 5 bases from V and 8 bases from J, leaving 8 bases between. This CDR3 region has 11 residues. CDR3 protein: CASSLSGTQYF. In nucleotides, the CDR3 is TGTGCCAGCAGTCTTTCCGGTACGCAGTATTTT.

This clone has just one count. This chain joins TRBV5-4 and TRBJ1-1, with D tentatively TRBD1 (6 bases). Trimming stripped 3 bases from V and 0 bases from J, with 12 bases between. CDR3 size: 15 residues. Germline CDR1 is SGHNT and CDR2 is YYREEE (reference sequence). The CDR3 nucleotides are TGTGCCAGCAGCTCCGCAAGGACAGTGAACACTGAAGCTTTCTTT. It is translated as CASSSARTVNTEAFF.

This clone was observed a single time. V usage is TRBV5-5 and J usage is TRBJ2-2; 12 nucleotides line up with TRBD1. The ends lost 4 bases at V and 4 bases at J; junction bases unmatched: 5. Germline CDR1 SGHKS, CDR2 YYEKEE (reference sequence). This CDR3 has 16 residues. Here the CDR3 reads CASSLRDRGLTGELFF. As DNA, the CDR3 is TGTGCCAGCAGCCTTCGGGACAGGGGGCTCACCGGGGAGCTGTTTTTT.

The CDR3 region has the DNA TGTGCCAGCAGCGACAAATTAGCGTTCGGGGCCCAGTACTTC. Translation: CASSDKLAFGAQYF. V usage is TRBV28 and J usage is TRBJ2-5; possibly TRBD2 for D (5 bases). Per the germline V gene, CDR1 is MDHEN and CDR2 is SYDVKM. Trimming cost V 6 bases and J 9 bases, with 20 bases left between them. This CDR3 region has 14 residues.

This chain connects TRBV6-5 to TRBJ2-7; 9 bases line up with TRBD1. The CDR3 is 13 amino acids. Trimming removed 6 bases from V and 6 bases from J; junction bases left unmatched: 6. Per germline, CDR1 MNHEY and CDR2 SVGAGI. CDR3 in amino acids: CASRISDRGEQYF. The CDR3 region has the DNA TGTGCCAGCAGAATATCGGACAGGGGCGAGCAGTACTTC.

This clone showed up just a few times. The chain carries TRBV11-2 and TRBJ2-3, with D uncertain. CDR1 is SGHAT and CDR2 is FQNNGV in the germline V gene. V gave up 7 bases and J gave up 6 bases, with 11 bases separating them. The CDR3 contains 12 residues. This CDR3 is CASTDVLDTQYF. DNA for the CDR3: TGTGCCAGCACCGATGTGTTGGATACGCAGTATTTT.

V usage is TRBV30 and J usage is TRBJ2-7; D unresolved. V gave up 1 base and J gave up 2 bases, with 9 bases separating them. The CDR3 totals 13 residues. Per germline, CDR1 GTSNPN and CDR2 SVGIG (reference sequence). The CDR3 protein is CAWSEDQAYEQYF. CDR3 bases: TGTGCCTGGAGTGAGGACCAAGCCTACGAGCAGTACTTC.

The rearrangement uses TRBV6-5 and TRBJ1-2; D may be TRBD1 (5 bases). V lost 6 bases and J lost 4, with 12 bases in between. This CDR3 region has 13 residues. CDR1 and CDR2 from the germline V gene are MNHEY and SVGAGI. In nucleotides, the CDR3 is TGTGCCAGCAGCGCCGGGGCCACCTATGGCTACACCTTC. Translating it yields CASSAGATYGYTF.

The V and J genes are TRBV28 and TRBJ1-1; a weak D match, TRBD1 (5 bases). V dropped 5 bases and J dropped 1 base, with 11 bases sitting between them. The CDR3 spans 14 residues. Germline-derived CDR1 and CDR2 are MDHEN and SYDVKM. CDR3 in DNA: TGTGCCAGCAGTATCGACCAGGGGAACACTGAAGCTTTCTTT. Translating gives CASSIDQGNTEAFF.

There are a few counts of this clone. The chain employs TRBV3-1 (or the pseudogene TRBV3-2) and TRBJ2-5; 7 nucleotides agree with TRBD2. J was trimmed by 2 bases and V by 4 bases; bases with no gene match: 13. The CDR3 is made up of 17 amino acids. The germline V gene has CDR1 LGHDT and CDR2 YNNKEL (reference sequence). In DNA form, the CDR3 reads TGTGCCAGCAGCCCGGGGTTCAAGCGGGGTACTCAAGAGACCCAGTACTTC. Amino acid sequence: CASSPGFKRGTQETQYF.

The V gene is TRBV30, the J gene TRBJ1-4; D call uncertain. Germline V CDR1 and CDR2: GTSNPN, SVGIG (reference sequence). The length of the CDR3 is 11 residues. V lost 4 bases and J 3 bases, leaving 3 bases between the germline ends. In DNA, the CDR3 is TGTGCCTGGACAGCTAATGAAAAACTGTTTTTT. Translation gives CAWTANEKLFF. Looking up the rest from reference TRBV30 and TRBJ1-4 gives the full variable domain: SQTIHQWPATLVQPVGSPLSLECTVEGTSNPNLYWYRQAAGRGLQLLFYSVGIGQISSEVPQNLSASRPQDRQFILSSKKLLLSDSGFYLCAWTANEKLFFGSGTQLSVL.

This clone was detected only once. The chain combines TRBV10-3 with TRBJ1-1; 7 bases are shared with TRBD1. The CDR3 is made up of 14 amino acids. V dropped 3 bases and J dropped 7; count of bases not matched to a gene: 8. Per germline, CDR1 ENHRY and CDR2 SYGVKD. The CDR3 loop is CAISDRGTVDEAFF. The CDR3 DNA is TGTGCCATCAGTGACCGAGGGACAGTGGATGAAGCTTTCTTT.

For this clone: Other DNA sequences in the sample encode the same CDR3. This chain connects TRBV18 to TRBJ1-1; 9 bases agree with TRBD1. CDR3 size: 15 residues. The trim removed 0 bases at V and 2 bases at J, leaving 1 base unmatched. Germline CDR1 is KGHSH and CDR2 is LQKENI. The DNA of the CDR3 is TGTGCCAGCTCACCACCGGGACAGGGTAACACTGAAGCTTTCTTT. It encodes CASSPPGQGNTEAFF.

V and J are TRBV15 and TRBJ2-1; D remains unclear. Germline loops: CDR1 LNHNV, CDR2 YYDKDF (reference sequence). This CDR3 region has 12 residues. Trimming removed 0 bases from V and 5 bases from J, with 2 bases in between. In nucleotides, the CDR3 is TGTGCCACCAGCAGAGACAACAATGAGCAGTTCTTC. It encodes CATSRDNNEQFF.

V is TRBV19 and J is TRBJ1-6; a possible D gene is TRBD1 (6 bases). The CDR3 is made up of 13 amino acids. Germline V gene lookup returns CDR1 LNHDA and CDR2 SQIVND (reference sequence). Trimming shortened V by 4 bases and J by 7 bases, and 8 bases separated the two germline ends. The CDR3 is CASSNRGNSPLHF. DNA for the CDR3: TGTGCCAGTAGTAATAGGGGGAATTCACCCCTCCACTTT.